Following are 20 T cell receptor beta chains from one sample sequenced in a study of shared clonotypes between healthy human individuals. Repertoires were generated with immunoSEQ multiplex PCR, while TCRdb's copy carries only in-frame clones and drops some. This sample has some 580,000 clones, with 95% to 98% found just once. Naive CD8 isolation took CD45RO-negative cells positively selected for CCR7 and excluded terminally differentiated effector memory CD45RA+ cells. Sequencing used naive CD8+ T cells sorted from blood. All receptors come from a man aged 30-40 years in good health.

The J gene is TRBJ2-7, the V gene TRBV30; TRBD2 aligns across 7 bases. The trim removed 0 bases at V and 0 bases at J, leaving 5 bases unmatched. The CDR3 is made up of 15 amino acids. Germline CDR1 is GTSNPN and CDR2 is SVGIG (reference sequence). The CDR3 DNA reads as TGTGCCTGGAGTGTGGGGACTATGAGCTCCTACGAGCAGTACTTC. Its translation: CAWSVGTMSSYEQYF.

In its sample, this clone was seen once. This chain joins TRBV29-1 and TRBJ2-3, with 9 bases identical to TRBD1. Looked up from germline, CDR1 is SQVTM and CDR2 is ANQGSEA. The CDR3 length is 13 residues. Trimming took 7 bases from V and 5 from J; bases not matched to a gene: 7. In DNA, the CDR3 is TGCAGCGCCTCGGACAGGGGCGGAGATACGCAGTATTTT. It is translated as CSASDRGGDTQYF.

This sequence joins TRBV6-5 and TRBJ1-1; possibly TRBD1 for D (5 bases). Trimming took 1 base from V and 2 from J, leaving 8 bases between them. Germline values: CDR1 MNHEY, CDR2 SVGAGI. This CDR3 is 14 amino acids long. The chain's CDR3 is CASSYLTDNTEAFF. The CDR3 region has the DNA TGTGCCAGCAGTTACTTGACAGATAACACTGAAGCTTTCTTT.

The chain joins TRBV4-3 to TRBJ1-1; TRBD1 might be the D (5 bases). V was pared by 2 bases and J by 7 bases, with 14 bases between. The CDR3 covers 14 residues. CDR1 and CDR2 (germline): LGHNA, YSLEER. The CDR3 protein is CASSQPGGVHEAFF. The CDR3 nucleotides read TGCGCCAGCAGCCAACCTGGGGGGGTCCATGAAGCTTTCTTT.

The V and J genes are TRBV29-1 and TRBJ2-7; D may be TRBD1 (5 bases). This CDR3 spans 10 amino acids. The V gene lost 4 bases and the J gene lost 6 bases, with 7 bases spanning the gap. Germline V gives CDR1 SQVTM, CDR2 ANQGSEA. The CDR3 reads CSVGQGEQYF. DNA for the CDR3: TGCAGCGTTGGTCAGGGCGAGCAGTACTTC.

The V and J genes are TRBV27 and TRBJ2-1; D possibly corresponds to TRBD1 (6 bases). The CDR3 loop spans 11 amino acids. With 9 bases removed from V and 7 bases from J, the gap between germline ends came to 10 bases. Germline V lookup: CDR1 MNHEY, CDR2 SMNVEV (reference sequence). CDR3 region: CASNRGNEQFF. The CDR3 region has the DNA TGTGCCAGTAATAGGGGGAATGAGCAGTTCTTC.

The sample holds one count of this clone. This chain links TRBV27 with TRBJ2-1; D ambiguous. Germline V lookup: CDR1 MNHEY, CDR2 SMNVEV (reference sequence). CDR3 length equals 16 residues. V was clipped by 5 bases and J by 0 bases, with 14 bases between them. As DNA, the CDR3 is TGTGCCAGCAGTCCGTCGGCCCTTTACTCCTACAATGAGCAGTTCTTC. It is translated as CASSPSALYSYNEQFF.

This clone was seen once. The chain couples TRBV5-6 to TRBJ1-2; D is unresolved. The CDR3 covers 11 residues. V was shortened by 3 bases and J by 7 bases, with 7 bases between the two germline ends. CDR1 and CDR2 from the germline V gene are SGHDT and YYEEEE. CDR3 residues: CASSSGVGYTF. The DNA of the CDR3 is TGTGCCAGCAGCTCTGGGGTTGGCTACACCTTC.

The chain is built from TRBV6-5 and TRBJ2-7; 7 positions match TRBD2. This CDR3 contains 15 residues. Germline CDR1 is MNHEY and CDR2 is SVGAGI. The V gene end was trimmed by 2 bases and the J gene end by 5 bases; junction bases not matched to a gene: 9. The DNA of the CDR3 is TGTGCCAGCAGTTACCCAGGGACTACGCTCCACGAGCAGTACTTC. Encoded protein: CASSYPGTTLHEQYF.

In DNA form, the CDR3 reads TGTGCCAGCAGCAAAACCGGGACAGGGATCTACGAGCAGTACTTC. Translated: CASSKTGTGIYEQYF. This chain links TRBV7-9 with TRBJ2-7, with 9 bases identical to TRBD1. The CDR3 is 15 residues long. The ends lost 5 bases at V and 3 bases at J; junction bases unmatched: 8. Germline-derived CDR1 and CDR2 are SEHNR and FQNEAQ (reference sequence).

This clone was recorded once. CDR3 in amino acids: CASSPHNEQFF. DNA of the CDR3: TGTGCCAGCAGCCCTCACAATGAGCAGTTCTTC. The rearrangement uses TRBV11-2 and TRBJ2-1; D gene uncertain. Per germline, CDR1 SGHAT and CDR2 FQNNGV. The V and J ends lost 5 bases and 5 bases respectively, with 4 bases between them. CDR3 size: 11 residues.

The CDR3 nucleotides are TGTGCCAGCAGTTTGACAGGGGGTTCTTACGAGCAGTACTTC. This gives the protein CASSLTGGSYEQYF. The J gene is TRBJ2-7, the V gene TRBV6-4, with 9 bases that match TRBD1. Germline V lookup: CDR1 MRHNA, CDR2 SNTAGT. CDR3 length: 14 amino acids. Trimming at V came to 5 bases and at J to 4 bases, leaving 6 bases not matched to a gene.

The J gene is TRBJ2-1, the V gene TRBV11-1, with 10 bases identical to TRBD2. The V segment lost 4 bases and the J segment 8 bases; nucleotides outside the gene matches: 8. Looked up from germline, CDR1 is SGHAT and CDR2 is FQDESV (reference sequence). The CDR3 contains 15 residues. The CDR3 coding sequence is TGTGCCAGCAGCTCGTCTAGCGGGAGTAGCTATGAGCAGTTCTTC. It codes for CASSSSSGSSYEQFF. Complete variable domain (other parts from reference TRBV11-1 and TRBJ2-1): EAEVAQSPRYKITEKSQAVAFWCDPISGHATLYWYRQILGQGPELLVQFQDESVVDDSQLPKDRFSAERLKGVDSTLKIQPAELGDSAMYLCASSSSSGSSYEQFFGPGTRLTVL.

In this sample, this clone turned up once. The rearrangement links TRBV27 to TRBJ2-7, with 8 bases identical to TRBD1. The junction had 6 bases not matched to a gene; V was cut back by 2 bases and J by 3 bases. Looked up from germline, CDR1 is MNHEY and CDR2 is SMNVEV (reference sequence). The CDR3 is 15 amino acids. Written as DNA, the CDR3 is TGTGCCAGCAGTTTAACCCGGACAGGGATCTACGAGCAGTACTTC. Amino acids: CASSLTRTGIYEQYF.

The chain employs TRBV19 and TRBJ2-2; 10 positions agree with TRBD2. Germline V CDR1 and CDR2: LNHDA, SQIVND (reference sequence). The CDR3 is made up of 14 amino acids. With 6 bases clipped from V and 3 bases from J, the junction kept 1 base outside the gene matches. The CDR3 loop is CASRGTSDTGELFF. CDR3 in DNA: TGTGCCAGTAGGGGGACTAGCGACACCGGGGAGCTGTTTTTT.

This chain uses TRBV5-5 with TRBJ1-1; D is perhaps TRBD1 (5 bases). The V gene lost 3 bases and the J gene lost 0 bases, with 18 bases spanning the gap. This CDR3 region has 17 residues. Germline CDR1 and CDR2: SGHKS and YYEKEE (reference sequence). DNA for the CDR3: TGTGCCAGCAGCTCCAGTTCCGGGACGCCCTTGAACACTGAAGCTTTCTTT. Encoded protein: CASSSSSGTPLNTEAFF.

The chain is built from TRBV7-9 and TRBJ1-4; no reliable D call. Germline V gene data show CDR1 as SEHNR and CDR2 as FQNEAQ (reference sequence). The V end lost 6 bases, the J end lost 6 bases, and 17 bases lay between the germline ends. The CDR3 consists of 15 residues. CDR3 protein: CASRAHRNQDEKLFF. For the CDR3, the DNA is TGTGCCAGCAGAGCCCACAGAAACCAGGATGAAAAACTGTTTTTT.

This chain uses TRBV18 with TRBJ2-2, with 9 bases that match TRBD1. CDR3 length: 18 residues. After removal of 2 bases from V and 4 bases from J, the junction contained 11 bases not matched to a gene. CDR1 and CDR2 from the germline V gene are KGHSH and LQKENI. The CDR3 here is CASSPTPPWDRATGELFF. CDR3 DNA sequence: TGTGCCAGCTCACCAACACCCCCGTGGGACAGGGCCACCGGGGAGCTGTTTTTT. The full variable domain, with the rest looked up from reference TRBV18 and TRBJ2-2, is NAGVMQNPRHLVRRRGQEARLRCSPMKGHSHVYWYRQLPEEGLKFMVYLQKENIIDESGMPKERFSAEFPKEGPSILRIQQVVRGDSAAYFCASSPTPPWDRATGELFFGEGSRLTVL.

The V gene is TRBV4-1, the J gene TRBJ2-7, with no clear D. Germline-derived CDR1 and CDR2 are MGHRA and YSYEKL. The length of the CDR3 is 12 residues. The V end was cut by 2 bases, the J end by 5 bases, with 7 bases between. The CDR3 coding sequence is TGCGCCAGCAGCCAAAATGATAACGAGCAGTACTTC. It translates to CASSQNDNEQYF.

V gene TRBV28 combines with J gene TRBJ2-7; 8 bases are shared with TRBD1. This CDR3 region has 16 residues. In germline, CDR1 is MDHEN, CDR2 SYDVKM. Trimming at V came to 5 bases and at J to 0 bases, leaving 9 bases not matched to a gene. The chain's CDR3 is CASSPIWTGSSYEQYF. The CDR3 coding sequence is TGTGCCAGCAGTCCAATTTGGACAGGGAGCTCCTACGAGCAGTACTTC.